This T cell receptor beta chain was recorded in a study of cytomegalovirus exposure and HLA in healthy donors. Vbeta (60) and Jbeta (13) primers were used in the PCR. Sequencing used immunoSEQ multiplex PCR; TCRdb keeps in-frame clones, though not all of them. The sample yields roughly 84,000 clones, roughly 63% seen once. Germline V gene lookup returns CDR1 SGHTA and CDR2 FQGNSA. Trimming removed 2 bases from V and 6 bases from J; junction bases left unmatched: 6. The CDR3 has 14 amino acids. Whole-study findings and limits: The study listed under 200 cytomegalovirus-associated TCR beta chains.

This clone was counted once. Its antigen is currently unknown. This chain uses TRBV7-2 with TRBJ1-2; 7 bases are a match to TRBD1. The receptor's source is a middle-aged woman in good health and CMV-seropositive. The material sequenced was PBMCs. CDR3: CASSLFTGAHGYTF. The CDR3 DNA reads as TGTGCCAGCAGCTTATTTACAGGGGCCCATGGCTACACCTTC.